A single sample gave rise to the 18 T cell receptor beta chains below, sequenced in a study of cytomegalovirus exposure and HLA in healthy donors. It was with 60 Vbeta and 13 Jbeta primers that the PCR ran. TCRdb's copy holds only in-frame clones and misses some; the assay was immunoSEQ multiplex PCR. The sample lists 150,000 to 200,000 clones; about 87% were seen once. The sequenced material came from PBMCs. The receptors here all came from a woman younger than 35 in good health and CMV-seronegative.

The chain joins TRBV6-4 to TRBJ1-1; D is unresolved. Germline lookup yields CDR1 MRHNA and CDR2 SNTAGT. The CDR3 loop spans 13 amino acids. V lost 2 bases and J lost 3, with 7 bases in between. CDR3 amino acids: CASSDGRYTEAFF. The DNA of the CDR3 is TGTGCCAGCAGTGACGGCCGTTACACTGAAGCTTTCTTT.

The chain couples TRBV19 to TRBJ1-2; 8 bases align to TRBD1. The V and J ends lost 7 bases and 0 bases, in that order; junction bases with no gene match: 7. Germline CDR1 and CDR2: LNHDA and SQIVND (reference sequence). The CDR3 extends over 15 amino acids. CDR3 bases: TGTGCCAGTACCAGGGGGCGAGGACCTAACTATGGCTACACCTTC. This sequence encodes CASTRGRGPNYGYTF.

The V gene is TRBV11-2, the J gene TRBJ2-3, with D uncertain. Trimming pared 2 bases from V and 2 bases from J, leaving 8 bases between. The CDR3 length is 14 residues. Germline V gives CDR1 SGHAT, CDR2 FQNNGV. CDR3: CASSLLSSTDTQYF. CDR3 nucleotides: TGTGCCAGCAGCTTACTGTCGTCCACAGATACGCAGTATTTT.

This clone appeared once. The CDR3 nucleotides are TGTGCCAGCAGCCCCCGGACCGCGGGGTCCTCTCAGCCCCAGCATTTT. Protein: CASSPRTAGSSQPQHF. V is TRBV27 and J is TRBJ1-5; no firm D call. The CDR3 is made up of 16 amino acids. The germline V and J ends were trimmed by 6 bases and 6 bases, with 21 bases remaining between them. Germline-derived CDR1 and CDR2 are MNHEY and SMNVEV (reference sequence).

In its sample, this clone was seen once. This sequence joins TRBV9 and TRBJ2-1, with 7 bases fitting TRBD1. This CDR3 spans 14 amino acids. V shed 0 bases, J shed 6 bases, and the junction held 3 bases outside the gene matches. Germline assignment: CDR1 SGDLS and CDR2 YYNGEE. CDR3 nucleotides: TGTGCCAGCAGCGTAGAATCAGGGGGCAATGAGCAGTTCTTC. It encodes CASSVESGGNEQFF.

This clone was counted once. The rearrangement links TRBV30 to TRBJ2-7; D is perhaps TRBD1 (6 bases). The CDR3 is 13 amino acids. The germline CDR1 and CDR2 sequences are GTSNPN and SVGIG (reference sequence). Between the trimmed V and J ends, which lost 5 bases and 0 bases, there was a span of 11 bases. For the CDR3, the DNA is TGTGCCTGGGACACAGGGCCCTCCTACGAGCAGTACTTC. This sequence encodes CAWDTGPSYEQYF.

V and J are TRBV10-3 and TRBJ1-1; TRBD1 agrees at 12 bases. Losses at the gene ends were 6 bases for V and 3 bases for J; bases not matched to a gene: 11. The CDR3 loop spans 17 amino acids. In germline, CDR1 is ENHRY, CDR2 SYGVKD. The CDR3 sequence: CAIREPGQGARDTEAFF. CDR3 bases: TGTGCCATCAGGGAGCCGGGACAGGGGGCGCGGGACACTGAAGCTTTCTTT.

CDR3 sequence reads: CAMWTGVMNTEAFF. DNA of the CDR3: TGTGCCATGTGGACAGGAGTCATGAACACTGAAGCTTTCTTT. This rearrangement joins TRBV10-3 to TRBJ1-1; 7 bases align to TRBD1. The J segment lost 0 bases and the V segment lost 9 bases, leaving 7 bases of the junction unmatched. Germline CDR1 reads ENHRY; CDR2 reads SYGVKD. This CDR3 is built from 14 residues.

This clone was seen once. The chain combines TRBV10-3 with TRBJ2-7; 7 bases are shared with TRBD2. The CDR3 covers 13 residues. Germline V gene data show CDR1 as ENHRY and CDR2 as SYGVKD. The J segment lost 2 bases and the V segment lost 10 bases, leaving 8 bases of the junction unmatched. The chain's CDR3 is CATIRDYTYEQYF. Here the CDR3 DNA reads TGTGCCACGATCCGGGACTACACCTACGAGCAGTACTTC.

V and J are TRBV21-1 and TRBJ1-1; the table's D call, TRBD1, has no DNA check behind it. TRBV21-1 is recorded as a pseudogene. The CDR3 runs 12 residues. This chain's CDR3 is CASSKGQPEAFF. CDR3 coding DNA: TGTGCCAGCAGCAAGGGACAGCCTGAAGCTTTCTTT.

V usage is TRBV2 and J usage is TRBJ2-1; 9 bases line up with TRBD2. The CDR3 has 15 amino acids. Germline CDR1 is SNHLY and CDR2 is FYNNEI. V shed 6 bases, J shed 3 bases, and the junction held 6 bases outside the gene matches. CDR3 bases: TGTGCCAGCAGAGGTAGCGGGAGCGTCTACAATGAGCAGTTCTTC. This gives the protein CASRGSGSVYNEQFF.

J is TRBJ2-7 and V is TRBV7-9, with a tentative D call TRBD1 (6 bases). V was clipped by 2 bases and J by 0 bases, with 14 bases between them. CDR1 and CDR2 (germline): SEHNR, FQNEAQ (reference sequence). This CDR3 has 16 residues. The CDR3 nucleotides read TGTGCCAGCAGCTTAAGGACAGCCCTACGCTCCTACGAGCAGTACTTC. It encodes CASSLRTALRSYEQYF.

The chain links TRBV5-1 to TRBJ2-5; 10 nucleotides match TRBD2. Germline CDR1 SGHRS, CDR2 YFSETQ. Trimming cost V 3 bases and J 5 bases; bases outside gene matches: 7. CDR3 size: 15 residues. In DNA form, the CDR3 reads TGCGCCAGCAGCTGGGGAACTAGCGGGATTGAGACCCAGTACTTC. It translates to CASSWGTSGIETQYF.

This chain links TRBV5-1 with TRBJ2-3; D is ambiguous. Trimming removed 3 bases at V and 4 bases at J, with 3 bases between. This CDR3 contains 11 residues. Germline CDR1 and CDR2: SGHRS and YFSETQ. The CDR3: CASSSSDTQYF. DNA for the CDR3: TGCGCCAGCAGCTCTTCAGATACGCAGTATTTT.

With regard to this clone: In this CDR3 the conserved last residue, phenylalanine or tryptophan, is missing, so a read error is likely. V usage is TRBV6-5 and J usage is TRBJ1-1, with D possibly TRBD1 on 6 matching bases. Germline CDR1 and CDR2: MNHEY and SVGAGI. The CDR3 is 14 residues long. CDR3 DNA: TGTGCCAGCAGTTACTCAACAGGGTTCACTGGAGCTTTCCTT. Encoded protein: CASSYSTGFTGAFL.

With regard to this clone: The junction departs from the called germline gene at one end, perhaps through a read error. This rearrangement joins TRBV7-2 to TRBJ2-5; D gene ambiguous. The CDR3 runs to 13 residues. Germline CDR1 and CDR2: SGHTA and FQGNSA. The CDR3 DNA sequence: TGTGCCAGCAGCTTGGGCCGGCAAGGGACCCAGTACTTC. It specifies CASSLGRQGTQYF. Drawing the rest from reference TRBV7-2 and TRBJ2-5, the complete variable domain is GAGVSQSPSNKVTEKGKDVELRCDPISGHTALYWYRQSLGQGLEFLIYFQGNSAPDKSGLPSDRFSAERTGGSVSTLTIQRTQQEDSAVYLCASSLGRQGTQYFGPGTRLLVL.

The rearrangement uses TRBV19 and TRBJ1-4; 8 positions match TRBD1. This CDR3 has 13 amino acids. The germline V gene encodes CDR1 LNHDA and CDR2 SQIVND (reference sequence). V lost 10 bases and J lost 2; bases outside the gene matches: 3. CDR3 amino acids: CATRQGTNEKLFF. The CDR3 region has the DNA TGTGCCACCAGACAGGGGACTAATGAAAAACTGTTTTTT.

This clone was observed once. The chain recombines TRBV5-5 with TRBJ2-1; no definite D call. The V end was cut by 4 bases, the J end by 6 bases, with 11 bases between. The CDR3 sequence is 13 residues long. Germline CDR1 SGHKS, CDR2 YYEKEE (reference sequence). As DNA, the CDR3 is TGTGCCAGCAGCCCTTCGGGTCCCAATGAGCAGTTCTTC. It yields the protein CASSPSGPNEQFF.